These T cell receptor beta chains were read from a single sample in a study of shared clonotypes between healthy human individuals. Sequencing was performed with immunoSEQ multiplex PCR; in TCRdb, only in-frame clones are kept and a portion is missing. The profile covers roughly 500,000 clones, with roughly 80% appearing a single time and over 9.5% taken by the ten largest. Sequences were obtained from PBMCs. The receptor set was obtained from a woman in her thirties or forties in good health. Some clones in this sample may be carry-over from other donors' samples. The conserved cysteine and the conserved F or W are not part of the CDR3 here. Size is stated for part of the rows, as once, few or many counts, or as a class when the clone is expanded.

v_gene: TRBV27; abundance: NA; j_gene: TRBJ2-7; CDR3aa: ASSPSLAALTEQY
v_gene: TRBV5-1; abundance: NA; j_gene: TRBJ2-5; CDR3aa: ASSLRTGGAEETQY
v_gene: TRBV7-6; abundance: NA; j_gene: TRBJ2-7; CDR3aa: ASSLGLAGGPGYEQY
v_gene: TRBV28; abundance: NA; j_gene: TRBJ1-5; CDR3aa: ASTMGGGNQPQH
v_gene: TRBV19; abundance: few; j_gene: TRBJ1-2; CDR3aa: ASSPYGDYGYT
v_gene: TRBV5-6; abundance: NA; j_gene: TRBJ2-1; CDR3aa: ASSLGQAYNEQF
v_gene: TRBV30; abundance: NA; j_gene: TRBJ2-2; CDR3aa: AWAVAGGYTGELF
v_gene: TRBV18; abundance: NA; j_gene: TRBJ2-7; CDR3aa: ASSPWSGTYEQY
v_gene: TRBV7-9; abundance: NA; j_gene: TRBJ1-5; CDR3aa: ASTKDSVGQPQH
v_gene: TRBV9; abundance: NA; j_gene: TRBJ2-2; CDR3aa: ASSVVADPNTGELF
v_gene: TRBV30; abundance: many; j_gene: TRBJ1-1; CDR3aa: AWSGGVWVNTEAF
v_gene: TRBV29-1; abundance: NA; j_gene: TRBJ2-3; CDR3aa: SVGLAGGTDTQY
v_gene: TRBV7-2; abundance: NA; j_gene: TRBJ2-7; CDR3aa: ASSFPGPGPPQY
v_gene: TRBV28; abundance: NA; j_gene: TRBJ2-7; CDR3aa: ASSLSSGEMILSYEQY
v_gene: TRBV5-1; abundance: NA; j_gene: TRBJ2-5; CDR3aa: ASSTRQGAWETQY
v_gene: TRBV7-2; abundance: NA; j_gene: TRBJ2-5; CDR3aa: ASSFGREETQY
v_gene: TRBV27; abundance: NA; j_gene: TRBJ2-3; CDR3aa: ASSSARSTDTQY
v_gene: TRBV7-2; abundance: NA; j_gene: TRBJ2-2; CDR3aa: ASSSGQGGTGELF
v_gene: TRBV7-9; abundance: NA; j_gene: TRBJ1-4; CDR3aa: ASSHGRGATNEKLF
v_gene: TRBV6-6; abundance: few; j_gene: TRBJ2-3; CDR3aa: ASSYSETDTQY
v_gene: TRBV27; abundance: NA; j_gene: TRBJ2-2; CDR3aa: ASSLSGTGYPTGELF
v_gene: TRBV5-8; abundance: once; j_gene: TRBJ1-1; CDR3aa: ASNTGYPNTEAF
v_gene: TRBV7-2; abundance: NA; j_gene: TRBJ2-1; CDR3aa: ASSSRRTSDNEQF
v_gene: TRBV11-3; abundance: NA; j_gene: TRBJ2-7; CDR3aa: ASSFQGADEQY
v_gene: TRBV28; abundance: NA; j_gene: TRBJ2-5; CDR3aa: ASSLFGTGGSRETQY
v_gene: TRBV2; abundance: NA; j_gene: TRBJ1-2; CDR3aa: ASFTVKELNYGYT
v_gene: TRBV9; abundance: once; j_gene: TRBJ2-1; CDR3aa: ASSVASSGMNDEQF
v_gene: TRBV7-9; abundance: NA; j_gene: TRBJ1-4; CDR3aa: ASKRDSQNEKLF
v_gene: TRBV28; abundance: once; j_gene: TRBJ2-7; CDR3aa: ASSLSNGGLVEQY
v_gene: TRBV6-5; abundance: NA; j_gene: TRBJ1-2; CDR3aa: ASSSFYGYT
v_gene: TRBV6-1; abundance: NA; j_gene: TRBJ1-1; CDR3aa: ASSVWWEGNTEAF
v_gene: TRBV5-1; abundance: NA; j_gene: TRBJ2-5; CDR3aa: ASSSNQIQETQY
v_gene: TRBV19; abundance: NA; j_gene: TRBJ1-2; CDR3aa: ASSITGTGYGYT
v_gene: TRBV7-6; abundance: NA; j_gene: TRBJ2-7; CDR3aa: ASSTTRGSYEQY
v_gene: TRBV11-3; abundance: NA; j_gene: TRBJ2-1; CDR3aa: ASSLGGPNNEQF
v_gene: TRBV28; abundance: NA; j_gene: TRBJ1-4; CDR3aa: ASSTAGQINEKLF
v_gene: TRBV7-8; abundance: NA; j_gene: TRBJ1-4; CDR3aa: ASSFRRANEKLF
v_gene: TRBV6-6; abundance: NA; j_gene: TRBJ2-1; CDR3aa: ASSYSGGRWDNEQF